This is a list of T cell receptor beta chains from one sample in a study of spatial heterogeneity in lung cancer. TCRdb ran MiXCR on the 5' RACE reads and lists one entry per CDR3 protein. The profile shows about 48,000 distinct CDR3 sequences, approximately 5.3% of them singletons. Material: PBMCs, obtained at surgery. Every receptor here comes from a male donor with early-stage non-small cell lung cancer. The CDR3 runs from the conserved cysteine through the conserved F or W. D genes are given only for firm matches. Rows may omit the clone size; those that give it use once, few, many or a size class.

CASSFIAGDTQYF TGTGCCAGCAGCTTCATAGCGGGAGATACGCAGTATTTT TRBD2 TRBV7-3 many TRBJ2-3
CSAANGDSPLWEQYF TGCAGTGCGGCGAACGGGGACAGCCCCTTATGGGAGCAGTACTTC TRBD1 TRBV20-1 many TRBJ2-7
CASSQPRIGTSSYNEQFF TGTGCCAGCAGCCAGCCGAGGATTGGGACATCCTCCTACAATGAGCAGTTCTTC - TRBV7-9 many TRBJ2-1
CASSSGPNYEQYF TGTGCCAGCAGCTCCGGGCCGAATTACGAGCAGTACTTC - TRBV7-6 many TRBJ2-7
CASSVHPGTGVNEQFF TGTGCCAGCAGTGTGCACCCCGGGACAGGGGTCAATGAGCAGTTCTTC TRBD1 TRBV27 many TRBJ2-1
CASSKKPEYGYTF TGTGCCAGCAGCAAAAAGCCTGAGTATGGCTACACCTTC - TRBV27 many TRBJ1-2
CASSQVNPGTGELFF TGTGCCAGCAGCCAAGTAAATCCGGGAACCGGGGAGCTGTTTTTT - TRBV3-1 few TRBJ2-2
CASSTTGGGETQYF TGTGCCAGCAGCACCACGGGTGGCGGGGAGACCCAGTACTTC - TRBV28 many TRBJ2-5
CASSVVPSGVYNEQFF TGTGCCAGCAGCGTAGTCCCTAGCGGGGTCTACAATGAGCAGTTCTTC TRBD2 TRBV9 many TRBJ2-1
CSAFSEKTYEQYF TGCAGTGCCTTCAGTGAAAAAACCTACGAGCAGTACTTC - TRBV20-1 many TRBJ2-7
CASSRNRDGEKLFF TGTGCCAGCAGTCGAAACAGGGACGGTGAAAAACTGTTTTTT - TRBV6-5 many TRBJ1-4
CASSPGYGYTF TGTGCCAGCAGTCCGGGGTATGGCTACACCTTC - TRBV7-8 - TRBJ1-2
CASSSMGPYEQYF TGTGCCAGCAGCTCCATGGGCCCCTACGAGCAGTACTTC - TRBV7-2 many TRBJ2-7
CSASSPSGRLETQYF TGCAGTGCTAGCTCGCCTAGCGGGAGGCTGGAGACCCAGTACTTC TRBD2 TRBV20-1 - TRBJ2-5
CASSYGQEKNIQYF TGTGCCAGCAGTTACGGCCAGGAGAAAAACATTCAGTACTTC - TRBV6-6 many TRBJ2-4
CSAQPGQGRWTEAFF TGCAGTGCCCAGCCGGGACAGGGGCGTTGGACTGAAGCTTTCTTT TRBD1 TRBV20-1 few TRBJ1-1
CSARVGLAGTGEQYF TGCAGTGCTAGAGTGGGGCTAGCGGGAACTGGGGAGCAGTACTTC TRBD2 TRBV20-1 many TRBJ2-7
CASSQEYGYTF TGTGCCAGCAGCCAAGAATACGGCTACACCTTC - TRBV3-1 many TRBJ1-2
CASSDTRAGGNTIYF TGTGCCAGCAGTGATACAAGGGCAGGGGGAAACACCATATATTTT - TRBV25-1 many TRBJ1-3
CASSIGTESNYGYTF TGTGCCAGTAGTATCGGGACAGAATCTAACTATGGCTACACCTTC TRBD1 TRBV19 many TRBJ1-2
CSASFLAGQETQYF TGCAGTGCCAGTTTTCTAGCGGGGCAAGAGACCCAGTACTTC TRBD2 TRBV20-1 many TRBJ2-5
CASSLGLAGATGADEQFF TGTGCCAGCAGCTTAGGACTAGCGGGAGCAACAGGGGCGGATGAGCAGTTCTTC TRBD2 TRBV7-2 many TRBJ2-1
CASSRGWDTLYF TGTGCCAGTAGTAGAGGTTGGGACACCTTATACTTC - TRBV19 many TRBJ2-5
CASSRDPVPTNEKLFF TGTGCCAGCAGCAGAGATCCAGTTCCAACTAATGAAAAACTGTTTTTT - TRBV6-5 many TRBJ1-4
CASSLYSYEQYF TGTGCCAGCAGCTTGTACTCCTACGAGCAGTACTTC - TRBV5-6 few TRBJ2-7
CASSIFSGGSTDTQYF TGTGCCAGTAGTATATTTTCGGGCGGAAGCACAGATACGCAGTATTTT - TRBV19 few TRBJ2-3
CSVGGWLAGYKSYNEQFF TGCAGCGTTGGGGGATGGCTAGCGGGTTATAAATCCTACAATGAGCAGTTCTTC TRBD2 TRBV29-1 - TRBJ2-1
CASRTVVVETQYF TGTGCAAGTCGCACGGTGGTGGTGGAGACCCAGTACTTC - TRBV12-2 many TRBJ2-5
CSARELYDSYGETQYF TGCAGTGCTAGAGAGTTATACGACTCCTATGGGGAGACCCAGTACTTC - TRBV20-1 few TRBJ2-5
CASSWGSGTDTQYF TGTGCCAGCAGTTGGGGGAGCGGGACAGATACGCAGTATTTT - TRBV27 many TRBJ2-3
CASTPGTEAFF TGTGCCAGCACACCGGGGACTGAAGCTTTCTTT - TRBV6-1 few TRBJ1-1
CASARTSGSYNEQFF TGTGCCAGCGCACGGACTAGCGGCTCCTACAATGAGCAGTTCTTC TRBD2 TRBV19 many TRBJ2-1
CASSLRAGELFF TGTGCCAGCAGCTTACGGGCCGGGGAGCTGTTTTTT - TRBV7-2 many TRBJ2-2
CASSPRHAGRNTIYF TGCGCCAGCAGTCCTCGGCACGCTGGAAGAAACACCATATATTTT - TRBV23-1 many TRBJ1-3
CASSSRQGMNTEAFF TGTGCCAGCAGTTCTCGACAGGGAATGAACACTGAAGCTTTCTTT TRBD1 TRBV12-3/TRBV12-4 many TRBJ1-1
CASRTVSGANVLTF TGTGCCAGTCGGACCGTCTCTGGGGCCAACGTCCTGACTTTC - TRBV6-6 many TRBJ2-6
CATRRGGSYNEQFF TGTGCCACCCGCCGCGGGGGCTCCTACAATGAGCAGTTCTTC TRBD2 TRBV15 many TRBJ2-1
CASSQVGTGILNTEAFF TGCGCCAGCAGCCAAGTTGGGACAGGGATTTTGAACACTGAAGCTTTCTTT TRBD1 TRBV4-1 many TRBJ1-1
CASSLGTEKETQYF TGTGCCAGCAGCCTCGGGACGGAGAAAGAGACCCAGTACTTC - TRBV5-4 many TRBJ2-5
CASSELGADYGYTF TGTGCCAGCAGTGAACTGGGGGCGGACTATGGCTACACCTTC - TRBV6-1 many TRBJ1-2
CASSGDFTSEQFF TGTGCCAGCAGTGGTGATTTCACTAGTGAGCAGTTCTTC - TRBV2 many TRBJ2-1
CASSIDSNQPQHF TGCGCCAGCAGCATTGATAGCAATCAGCCCCAGCATTTT - TRBV5-1 many TRBJ1-5
CASRMRGTGELFF TGTGCCAGCAGGATGAGGGGCACCGGGGAGCTGTTTTTT - TRBV5-8 - TRBJ2-2
CASSFLRLTGELFF TGTGCCAGCAGTTTCCTCCGACTCACCGGGGAGCTGTTTTTT - TRBV27 - TRBJ2-2
CASSFGTSGSHEQFF TGTGCCAGCAGCTTCGGGACTAGCGGGAGCCATGAGCAGTTCTTC TRBD2 TRBV6-5 many TRBJ2-1
CASSFGGETQYF TGTGCCAGCAGTTTTGGGGGTGAGACCCAGTACTTC - TRBV12-3/TRBV12-4 many TRBJ2-5
CSAGAGGYTEAFF TGCAGTGCTGGGGCAGGGGGTTACACTGAAGCTTTCTTT TRBD1 TRBV20-1 many TRBJ1-1
CSASAGWAWGGWFF TGCAGTGCTAGTGCAGGGTGGGCCTGGGGTGGCTGGTTCTTC - TRBV20-1 many TRBJ2-1
CASSPQGLNNSPLHF TGTGCCAGCAGCCCCCAGGGGCTAAATAATTCACCCCTCCACTTT - TRBV7-2 many TRBJ1-6
CASSLANWKEGEQFF TGTGCCAGCAGCTTGGCAAACTGGAAAGAGGGTGAGCAGTTCTTC - TRBV7-2 many TRBJ2-1
CASSITGTQETQYF TGCGCCAGCAGCATCACCGGGACACAAGAGACCCAGTACTTC - TRBV5-1 - TRBJ2-5
CASGGRRETQYF TGTGCCAGCGGTGGAAGGCGAGAGACCCAGTACTTC - TRBV7-2 - TRBJ2-5
CASSFRDRDNSPLHF TGCGCCAGCAGCTTCCGGGACAGGGATAATTCACCCCTCCACTTT TRBD1 TRBV5-1 - TRBJ1-6
CASSEPGGETQYF TGTGCCAGCAGTGAGCCAGGGGGGGAGACCCAGTACTTC - TRBV25-1 - TRBJ2-5
CSARRQREEAFF TGCAGTGCCCGCCGGCAGAGGGAGGAAGCTTTCTTT - TRBV20-1 many TRBJ1-1